The rows below give T cell receptor beta chains drawn from one sample of a study of blood T cell repertoires in COVID-19. TCRdb's copy holds only in-frame clones and misses some; the assay was immunoSEQ multiplex PCR. The sample consists of around 50,000 clones, 80% to 90% of them appearing once. The specimen was peripheral blood. Receptor source: an elderly woman with acute or convalescent COVID-19. Each CDR3 is given with its conserved first and last residue. A D gene is named only where the DNA matches it firmly. Size is omitted from some rows. Given values are once, few, many or a class for expanded clones.

j_gene: TRBJ2-3
abundance: .
v_gene: TRBV3-1/TRBV3-2
d_gene: .
CDR3aa: CASSQDLARKDFTDTQYF
CDR3nt: TGTGCCAGCAGCCAAGATCTCGCTAGGAAAGATTTCACAGATACGCAGTATTTT

j_gene: TRBJ1-2
abundance: once
v_gene: TRBV3-1/TRBV3-2
d_gene: .
CDR3aa: CASSQGVRRGGYTF
CDR3nt: TGTGCCAGCAGCCAAGGGGTAAGAAGGGGCGGCTACACCTTC

j_gene: TRBJ2-1
abundance: .
v_gene: TRBV18
d_gene: TRBD1
CDR3aa: CASSPRGQGSNEQFF
CDR3nt: TGTGCCAGCTCACCACGGGGACAGGGGTCGAATGAGCAGTTCTTC

j_gene: TRBJ2-2
abundance: .
v_gene: TRBV7-2
d_gene: .
CDR3aa: CASSFQSADPTGELFF
CDR3nt: TGTGCCAGCAGCTTCCAATCAGCGGACCCCACCGGGGAGCTGTTTTTT

j_gene: TRBJ1-6
abundance: .
v_gene: TRBV12-3/TRBV12-4
d_gene: .
CDR3aa: CASSFSSPSPLHF
CDR3nt: TGTGCCAGCAGTTTTAGCTCGCCTTCACCCCTCCACTTT

j_gene: TRBJ2-7
abundance: .
v_gene: TRBV7-8
d_gene: TRBD2
CDR3aa: CASSLGAGLAGEQYF
CDR3nt: TGTGCCAGCAGCTTAGGGGCCGGGCTAGCGGGGGAGCAGTACTTC

j_gene: TRBJ1-5
abundance: once
v_gene: TRBV27
d_gene: .
CDR3aa: CASSFTGNNSNQPQHF
CDR3nt: TGTGCCAGCAGTTTCACGGGAAATAATAGCAATCAGCCCCAGCATTTT

j_gene: TRBJ2-5
abundance: .
v_gene: TRBV3-1/TRBV3-2
d_gene: TRBD1
CDR3aa: CASSPGQVKETQYF
CDR3nt: TGTGCCAGCAGCCCGGGACAGGTTAAAGAGACCCAGTACTTC

j_gene: TRBJ2-1
abundance: .
v_gene: TRBV7-3
d_gene: TRBD2
CDR3aa: CASSKNGGGFDEQFF
CDR3nt: TGTGCCAGCAGCAAAAATGGCGGGGGATTCGATGAGCAGTTCTTC

j_gene: TRBJ2-3
abundance: once
v_gene: TRBV7-2
d_gene: .
CDR3aa: CASSSNTDTQYF
CDR3nt: TGTGCCAGCAGCTCTAACACAGATACGCAGTATTTT

j_gene: TRBJ2-5
abundance: .
v_gene: TRBV7-8
d_gene: TRBD2
CDR3aa: CASSLGVAGGKYETQYF
CDR3nt: TGTGCCAGCAGCTTGGGTGTCGCGGGGGGAAAATACGAGACCCAGTACTTC

j_gene: TRBJ2-5
abundance: .
v_gene: TRBV25-1
d_gene: .
CDR3aa: CASSEYLGGQETQYF
CDR3nt: TGTGCCAGCAGTGAATATTTGGGGGGACAAGAGACCCAGTACTTC

j_gene: TRBJ1-5
abundance: .
v_gene: TRBV19
d_gene: TRBD1
CDR3aa: CASSKQGRDQPQHF
CDR3nt: TGTGCCAGTAGTAAACAGGGGAGAGATCAGCCCCAGCATTTT

j_gene: TRBJ2-7
abundance: .
v_gene: TRBV5-6
d_gene: TRBD1
CDR3aa: CASSTLWDRETYEQYF
CDR3nt: TGTGCCAGCAGCACCCTATGGGACAGGGAAACCTACGAGCAGTACTTC

j_gene: TRBJ1-2
abundance: few
v_gene: TRBV3-1/TRBV3-2
d_gene: .
CDR3aa: CASSQEQLNYGYTF
CDR3nt: TGTGCCAGCAGCCAAGAACAGCTTAACTATGGCTACACCTTC

j_gene: TRBJ2-7
abundance: .
v_gene: TRBV3-1/TRBV3-2
d_gene: TRBD2
CDR3aa: CASSQDEERGSYEQYF
CDR3nt: TGTGCCAGCAGCCAAGATGAGGAGCGGGGTTCCTACGAGCAGTACTTC

j_gene: TRBJ1-3
abundance: .
v_gene: TRBV11-2
d_gene: .
CDR3aa: CASSSIQGHIGNTIYF
CDR3nt: TGTGCCAGCAGCTCAATACAGGGACACATTGGAAACACCATATATTTT

j_gene: TRBJ1-6
abundance: .
v_gene: TRBV7-2
d_gene: .
CDR3aa: CASSLGAANSPLHF
CDR3nt: TGTGCCAGCAGCCTAGGGGCAGCCAATTCACCCCTCCACTTT

j_gene: TRBJ2-1
abundance: .
v_gene: TRBV13
d_gene: TRBD2
CDR3aa: CASSLGTSGGLNEQFF
CDR3nt: TGTGCCAGCAGCTTAGGAACTAGCGGGGGGCTCAATGAGCAGTTCTTC

j_gene: TRBJ1-4
abundance: once
v_gene: TRBV9
d_gene: .
CDR3aa: CASSVEGGANEKLFF
CDR3nt: TGTGCCAGCAGCGTAGAAGGAGGGGCTAATGAAAAACTGTTTTTT

j_gene: TRBJ1-1
abundance: .
v_gene: TRBV27
d_gene: TRBD1
CDR3aa: CASSLYGTGGTEAFF
CDR3nt: TGTGCCAGCAGTTTATACGGGACAGGGGGTACTGAAGCTTTCTTT

j_gene: TRBJ1-1
abundance: .
v_gene: TRBV2
d_gene: TRBD1
CDR3aa: CASKRGVGQGIRGAFF
CDR3nt: TGTGCCAGCAAGAGAGGTGTAGGACAGGGGATAAGAGGGGCTTTCTTT

j_gene: TRBJ2-5
abundance: .
v_gene: TRBV2
d_gene: TRBD1
CDR3aa: CASSRTGSKWETQYF
CDR3nt: TGTGCCAGCAGTAGGACAGGGTCGAAGTGGGAGACCCAGTACTTC

j_gene: TRBJ2-7
abundance: .
v_gene: TRBV30
d_gene: TRBD2
CDR3aa: CACAAGLSYEQYF
CDR3nt: TGTGCCTGCGCAGCGGGGCTTTCCTACGAGCAGTACTTC

j_gene: TRBJ1-3
abundance: .
v_gene: TRBV19
d_gene: TRBD1
CDR3aa: CASSILDRRHSSGNTIYF
CDR3nt: TGTGCCAGTAGTATCCTGGACAGGCGTCACTCCTCTGGAAACACCATATATTTT

j_gene: TRBJ2-2
abundance: .
v_gene: TRBV9
d_gene: .
CDR3aa: CASSVVRTGELFF
CDR3nt: TGTGCCAGCAGCGTAGTCCGGACCGGGGAGCTGTTTTTT

j_gene: TRBJ1-1
abundance: .
v_gene: TRBV5-4
d_gene: TRBD1
CDR3aa: CASSPPGTGVAEAFF
CDR3nt: TGTGCCAGCAGCCCACCCGGGACAGGGGTTGCTGAAGCTTTCTTT

j_gene: TRBJ1-4
abundance: .
v_gene: TRBV6-5
d_gene: .
CDR3aa: CASRNSLGEKLFF
CDR3nt: TGTGCCAGCAGGAACAGTCTTGGTGAAAAACTGTTTTTT

j_gene: TRBJ2-2
abundance: .
v_gene: TRBV18
d_gene: .
CDR3aa: CASSGQKLGGELFF
CDR3nt: TGTGCCAGCTCCGGACAAAAATTGGGCGGGGAGCTGTTTTTT

j_gene: TRBJ1-1
abundance: few
v_gene: TRBV6-5
d_gene: .
CDR3aa: CASSPNWNTEAFF
CDR3nt: TGTGCCAGCAGCCCCAATTGGAACACTGAAGCTTTCTTT

j_gene: TRBJ1-2
abundance: few
v_gene: TRBV6-4
d_gene: TRBD1
CDR3aa: CASSDSTQGARGYTF
CDR3nt: TGTGCCAGCAGTGACTCGACCCAGGGGGCGCGGGGCTACACCTTC

j_gene: TRBJ2-1
abundance: .
v_gene: TRBV3-1/TRBV3-2
d_gene: TRBD1
CDR3aa: CASSQDRPLDRGTGNEQFF
CDR3nt: TGTGCCAGCAGCCAAGATCGCCCCCTGGACAGGGGTACTGGCAATGAGCAGTTCTTC

j_gene: TRBJ1-1
abundance: .
v_gene: TRBV30
d_gene: .
CDR3aa: CAWDPGGGAFF
CDR3nt: TGTGCCTGGGACCCGGGTGGAGGAGCTTTCTTT

j_gene: TRBJ1-3
abundance: .
v_gene: TRBV6-6
d_gene: .
CDR3aa: CASSYSSGEYGNTIYF
CDR3nt: TGTGCCAGCAGTTACTCATCAGGGGAGTATGGAAACACCATATATTTT

j_gene: TRBJ2-1
abundance: .
v_gene: TRBV9
d_gene: .
CDR3aa: CASNMGAGTYNEQFF
CDR3nt: TGTGCCAGCAACATGGGGGCAGGGACATACAATGAGCAGTTCTTC

j_gene: TRBJ2-7
abundance: .
v_gene: TRBV6-6
d_gene: .
CDR3aa: CASSPAAVSYEQYF
CDR3nt: TGTGCCAGCAGCCCGGCGGCTGTCTCCTACGAGCAGTACTTC

j_gene: TRBJ2-1
abundance: few
v_gene: TRBV10-3
d_gene: TRBD2
CDR3aa: CAISLAGNEQFF
CDR3nt: TGTGCCATCTCCTTAGCGGGCAATGAGCAGTTCTTC

j_gene: TRBJ2-3
abundance: .
v_gene: TRBV30
d_gene: TRBD2
CDR3aa: CACLWGRGATDTQYF
CDR3nt: TGTGCCTGCCTCTGGGGGCGGGGGGCCACAGATACGCAGTATTTT

j_gene: TRBJ1-2
abundance: .
v_gene: TRBV4-2
d_gene: .
CDR3aa: CASSQSTGEGYTF
CDR3nt: TGTGCCAGCAGCCAAAGCACAGGCGAGGGCTACACCTTC

j_gene: TRBJ2-7
abundance: once
v_gene: TRBV27
d_gene: .
CDR3aa: CASNSLGGSYEQYF
CDR3nt: TGTGCCAGCAACTCGCTCGGTGGCTCCTACGAGCAGTACTTC

j_gene: TRBJ1-3
abundance: .
v_gene: TRBV5-5
d_gene: TRBD1
CDR3aa: CASSGGGTAGNTIYF
CDR3nt: TGTGCCAGCAGCGGGGGCGGGACAGCTGGAAACACCATATATTTT

j_gene: TRBJ2-2
abundance: once
v_gene: TRBV2
d_gene: .
CDR3aa: CASSFSWNTGELFF
CDR3nt: TGTGCCAGTTCTTTTAGCTGGAACACCGGGGAGCTGTTTTTT

j_gene: TRBJ2-7
abundance: few
v_gene: TRBV5-1
d_gene: TRBD2
CDR3aa: CASSLDTSGVYEQYF
CDR3nt: TGCGCCAGCAGCTTGGATACTAGCGGGGTATACGAGCAGTACTTC

j_gene: TRBJ1-2
abundance: .
v_gene: TRBV7-2
d_gene: .
CDR3aa: CASSLDSSSLWGYTF
CDR3nt: TGTGCCAGCAGCTTAGACTCAAGTAGTCTATGGGGCTACACCTTC

j_gene: TRBJ1-3
abundance: once
v_gene: TRBV6-5
d_gene: .
CDR3aa: CASSRTVSGGNTIYF
CDR3nt: TGTGCCAGCAGTCGGACCGTAAGCGGTGGAAACACCATATATTTT

j_gene: TRBJ2-2
abundance: .
v_gene: TRBV11-2
d_gene: TRBD2
CDR3aa: CASSLDGLAAGELFF
CDR3nt: TGTGCCAGCAGCTTAGATGGACTAGCGGCCGGGGAGCTGTTTTTT

j_gene: TRBJ1-2
abundance: .
v_gene: TRBV18
d_gene: .
CDR3aa: CASSPEQDYGYTF
CDR3nt: TGTGCCAGCTCACCAGAACAGGACTATGGCTACACCTTC

j_gene: TRBJ2-3
abundance: .
v_gene: TRBV4-2
d_gene: .
CDR3aa: CASSLDAGDTQYF
CDR3nt: TGTGCCAGCAGCCTTGATGCCGGAGATACGCAGTATTTT

j_gene: TRBJ2-2
abundance: .
v_gene: TRBV19
d_gene: TRBD2
CDR3aa: CASSITSGGLTGELFF
CDR3nt: TGTGCCAGTAGTATAACTAGCGGGGGGCTCACCGGGGAGCTGTTTTTT

j_gene: TRBJ1-5
abundance: .
v_gene: TRBV19
d_gene: TRBD1
CDR3aa: CASGTGTGGHQPQHF
CDR3nt: TGTGCCAGTGGTACCGGGACAGGGGGGCATCAGCCCCAGCATTTT